These 15 T cell receptor beta chains were sequenced from one sample in a study of siplizumab effects on memory and regulatory T cells. Profiling relied on immunoSEQ multiplex PCR, and the TCRdb table lists in-frame clones only, not all of them. Of more than 85,000 clones in the sample, about 91% were seen once. Sequenced sample: Tregs sorted from blood. These receptors were obtained from a human donor in good health.

This clone was seen just once. The chain recombines TRBV5-1 with TRBJ2-3; possible D gene TRBD2, 5 bases. This CDR3 spans 15 amino acids. V was trimmed by 0 bases and J by 3 bases, leaving 11 bases between them. CDR1 SGHRS and CDR2 YFSETQ come from the germline V gene. DNA for the CDR3: TGCGCCAGCAGCTTGGTGGAGGAAGGAACAGATACGCAGTATTTT. Translating it yields CASSLVEEGTDTQYF. The whole variable domain, filled in from reference TRBV5-1 and TRBJ2-3, reads KAGVTQTPRYLIKTRGQQVTLSCSPISGHRSVSWYQQTPGQGLQFLFEYFSETQRNKGNFPGRFSGRQFSNSRSEMNVSTLELGDSALYLCASSLVEEGTDTQYFGPGTRLTVL.

The chain uses TRBV7-3 and TRBJ2-2; 11 bases align to TRBD1. The CDR3 extends over 16 amino acids. The V gene end was trimmed by 1 base and the J gene end by 6 bases; junction bases not matched to a gene: 4. Germline values: CDR1 SGHTA, CDR2 FQGTGA. In nucleotides, the CDR3 is TGTGCCAGCAGCTTAAGGTGGACAGGGGGCCCCGGGGAGCTGTTTTTT. It encodes CASSLRWTGGPGELFF.

This clone was counted a single time. The rearrangement links TRBV18 to TRBJ1-1; no reliable D call. Trimming cost V 8 bases and J 3 bases, with 13 bases left between them. Germline lookup yields CDR1 KGHSH and CDR2 LQKENI. The CDR3 runs to 13 residues. The CDR3 reads CASGRELDTEAFF. As DNA, the CDR3 is TGTGCCAGCGGACGGGAATTGGACACTGAAGCTTTCTTT.

In nucleotides, the CDR3 is TGTGCCAGCAAGCTAGTAGGGAACACCGGGGAGCTGTTTTTT. Protein product: CASKLVGNTGELFF. The chain has TRBV6-5 and TRBJ2-2; D is unresolved. There are 14 residues in the CDR3. Trimming removed 7 bases at V and 1 base at J, with 10 bases between. The germline V gene encodes CDR1 MNHEY and CDR2 SVGAGI.

CDR3 loop: CASSFEAGYEQYF. CDR3 DNA sequence: TGCGCCAGCAGCTTTGAGGCGGGGTACGAGCAGTACTTC. The V gene is TRBV5-1, the J gene TRBJ2-7; weak D call: TRBD2 (6 bases). CDR1 is SGHRS and CDR2 is YFSETQ in the germline V gene. V lost 2 bases, J lost 4 bases, and 10 bases lay in between. The CDR3 spans 13 residues.

The genes are TRBV7-6 and TRBJ2-7, with no clear D. Germline CDR1 is SGHVS and CDR2 is FNYEAQ. CDR3 length: 14 amino acids. Trimming left V 1 base short and J 1 base short, with 8 bases between. CDR3 protein: CASSLVYGSYEQYF. CDR3 nucleotide sequence: TGTGCCAGCAGCTTAGTATACGGGTCCTACGAGCAGTACTTC.

The count of this clone is one. The chain has TRBV7-6 and TRBJ2-1; the match to TRBD2 covers 14 bases. Trimming cost V 5 bases and J 7 bases; bases outside gene matches: 13. Germline V gives CDR1 SGHVS, CDR2 FNYEAQ. This CDR3 spans 18 amino acids. The CDR3 DNA follows: TGTGCCAGCAGCCCAGACCCGCCGGGACTAGCGGGAGCTAATGAGCAGTTCTTC. As protein: CASSPDPPGLAGANEQFF.

This clone occurred once. The chain links TRBV2 to TRBJ2-3; 7 nucleotides align to TRBD2. This CDR3 has 18 amino acids. The germline CDR1 and CDR2 sequences are SNHLY and FYNNEI. V was pared by 6 bases and J by 0 bases, with 15 bases of the junction left unmatched. CDR3 in DNA: TGTGCCAGCAGGGCCTCGGCTCGAGCGGGGCAAAGCACAGATACGCAGTATTTT. Amino acids: CASRASARAGQSTDTQYF.

The chain is built from TRBV11-2 and TRBJ2-1, with 9 bases matching TRBD2. In germline, CDR1 is SGHAT, CDR2 FQNNGV. The CDR3 extends over 16 amino acids. With 2 bases clipped from V and 5 bases from J, the junction kept 7 bases outside the gene matches. CDR3 nucleotide sequence: TGTGCCAGCAGCTTATTCCGCGGGAGGGTGGACAATGAGCAGTTCTTC. This encodes CASSLFRGRVDNEQFF. The whole variable domain, remainder taken from reference TRBV11-2 and TRBJ2-1, is EAGVAQSPRYKIIEKRQSVAFWCNPISGHATLYWYQQILGQGPKLLIQFQNNGVVDDSQLPKDRFSAERLKGVDSTLKIQPAKLEDSAVYLCASSLFRGRVDNEQFFGPGTRLTVL.

The chain links TRBV5-1 to TRBJ2-3; D remains ambiguous. Germline V gene data show CDR1 as SGHRS and CDR2 as YFSETQ. The V and J ends lost 0 bases and 0 bases respectively, with 8 bases between them. The CDR3 sequence is 15 residues long. CDR3 sequence reads: CASSLGGFSTDTQYF. CDR3 sequence (DNA): TGCGCCAGCAGCTTGGGCGGATTCAGCACAGATACGCAGTATTTT.

The chain employs TRBV11-2 and TRBJ1-2, with 10 bases matching TRBD1. This CDR3 is 13 amino acids long. V trimming: 4 bases; J trimming: 7 bases; junction bases outside the gene matches: 3. Per the germline V gene, CDR1 is SGHAT and CDR2 is FQNNGV. CDR3 amino acids: CASSWDRGSGYTF. The CDR3 DNA sequence: TGTGCCAGCAGCTGGGACAGGGGAAGTGGCTACACCTTC.

The chain is built from TRBV21-1 and TRBJ1-1. TRBV21-1 is classified as a pseudogene. The CDR3 runs to 14 residues. This CDR3 is CASSKRCPNTEAFF. The CDR3 DNA reads TGTGCCAGCAGCAAAAGATGCCCGAACACTGAAGCTTTCTTT.

The V and J genes are TRBV29-1 and TRBJ2-1, with unresolved D. The CDR3 length is 12 residues. The germline V gene has CDR1 SQVTM and CDR2 ANQGSEA. V lost 4 bases to trimming and J lost 6 bases, with 10 bases between them. The CDR3 coding sequence is TGCAGCGTTGCAAGGAGTGGCAATGAGCAGTTCTTC. Amino acids: CSVARSGNEQFF.

The chain couples TRBV30 to TRBJ2-6; D is ambiguous. The CDR3 loop spans 14 amino acids. V was clipped by 1 base and J by 0 bases, with 4 bases between them. CDR1 GTSNPN and CDR2 SVGIG come from the germline V gene (reference sequence). The CDR3 protein is CAWSGFSGANVLTF. Here the CDR3 DNA reads TGTGCCTGGAGTGGGTTCTCTGGGGCCAACGTCCTGACTTTC.

The J gene is TRBJ1-4, the V gene TRBV10-2; no definite D call. The CDR3 has 16 amino acids. Germline CDR1 is WSHSY and CDR2 is SAAADI. The V and J ends lost 4 bases and 6 bases respectively, with 18 bases between them. The CDR3 sequence is CASSGASRKPYEKLFF. CDR3 DNA: TGCGCCAGCAGTGGGGCCTCAAGGAAGCCCTATGAAAAACTGTTTTTT.